These 5 T cell receptor beta chains were sequenced from one sample in a study of CD8+CD57+ T cells in acquired aplastic anemia. Genomic DNA acted as the template from which TCR beta VDJ combination and CDR3 sequence profiling were carried out. TCRdb processed the reads anew with MiXCR; each CDR3 protein has one entry. The sample carries 150,000 to 200,000 distinct CDR3 sequences, about 47% recorded once. Material: sorted CD4+, CD8+, or CD8+CD57+ T cells (not recorded which) from PBMCs. Receptors were obtained from a human donor in good health.

This clonotype was detected many times. The V call is TRBV7-9, the J call TRBJ2-7; TRBD2 is a possible D gene (5 bases). Germline CDR1 and CDR2: SEHNR and FQNEAQ (reference sequence). V was clipped by 5 bases and J by 3 bases, with 14 bases between them. The CDR3 totals 14 residues. DNA of the CDR3: TGTGCCAGCAGCCCCCTCGGAGGCTTCTACGAGCAGTACTTC. Its protein product is CASSPLGGFYEQYF. Variable domain in full (rest from reference TRBV7-9 and TRBJ2-7): DTGVSQNPRHKITKRGQNVTFRCDPISEHNRLYWYRQTLGQGPEFLTYFQNEAQLEKSRLLSDRFSAERPKGSFSTLEIQRTEQGDSAMYLCASSPLGGFYEQYFGPGTRLTVT.

The sample holds a few counts of this clonotype. V gene TRBV19 combines with J gene TRBJ2-4, with 9 nucleotides matching TRBD1. The V and J ends lost 4 bases and 2 bases, in that order; junction bases with no gene match: 6. CDR3 size: 16 residues. The germline gives CDR1 LNHDA, CDR2 SQIVND (reference sequence). CDR3 bases: TGTGCCAGTAGTACAACAGGGGGCGCGTCCAAAAACATTCAGTACTTC. This gives the protein CASSTTGGASKNIQYF.

This clonotype was recorded many times. The genes are TRBV12-3 or TRBV12-4 and TRBJ1-3; no definite D call. Trimming removed 4 bases at V and 2 bases at J, with 15 bases between. The CDR3 is 16 residues long. As DNA, the CDR3 is TGTGCCAGCAGTTCTTTGGGAGCCTCAACTGGAAACACCATATATTTT. Protein product: CASSSLGASTGNTIYF.

For this clonotype: Just one base apart from a much larger clone, this may be a read error. J is TRBJ1-2 and V is TRBV2, with D uncertain. Trimming stripped 8 bases from V and 3 bases from J, with 7 bases between. Germline V CDR1 and CDR2: SNHLY, FYNNEI. CDR3 length: 11 residues. The CDR3 here is CASGRDYGYTF. The CDR3 DNA sequence: TGTGCCAGCGGAAGGGACTATGGCTACACCTTC.

This clonotype showed up just once. The genes are TRBV2 and TRBJ2-7; 7 nucleotides align to TRBD1. V dropped 7 bases and J dropped 4; count of bases not matched to a gene: 7. This CDR3 contains 13 residues. The V gene's germline CDR1 is SNHLY and CDR2 FYNNEI. CDR3 DNA sequence: TGTGCCAGCACCAAGGGGGCACTATACGAGCAGTACTTC. Translated, it gives CASTKGALYEQYF. Full variable domain (missing parts from reference TRBV2 and TRBJ2-7): EPEVTQTPSHQVTQMGQEVILRCVPISNHLYFYWYRQILGQKVEFLVSFYNNEISEKSEIFDDQFSVERPDGSNFTLKIRSTKLEDSAMYFCASTKGALYEQYFGPGTRLTVT.